These T cell receptor beta chains were read from a single sample in a study of vaccination and CD4 T cells after COVID-19. Their recognized antigens are unknown. MiXCR was run by TCRdb on the PCR reads, yielding one entry per CDR3 protein. The sample lists about 6,900 distinct CDR3 sequences, 52% occurring once. The sequencing sample was made of CD4+ T cells from blood, cultured in vitro. The receptors derive from a human donor in good health. Both conserved end residues are part of each CDR3. The D gene is left open where the match is weak. Some rows have no size entry. The others give once, few or many, or a class for an expanded clone.

clone size	J gene	V gene	D gene	CDR3 length	CDR3 DNA	CDR3 protein
-	TRBJ1-2	TRBV30	-	15	TGTGCCTGGAGTGTACGTCTGGAGATTAACTATGGCTACACCTTC	CAWSVRLEINYGYTF
-	TRBJ1-6	TRBV7-8	-	15	TGTGCCAGCACCAAAGGGAGCTCCTATAATTCACCCCTCCACTTT	CASTKGSSYNSPLHF
-	TRBJ2-7	TRBV27	-	13	TGTGCCAGCAGTGCGGAGGTTGCCTACGAGCAGTACTTC	CASSAEVAYEQYF
-	TRBJ2-7	TRBV6-1	-	13	TGTGCCAGCAGTAGGCTGAATACCTACGAGCAGTACTTC	CASSRLNTYEQYF
-	TRBJ2-7	TRBV28	-	14	TGTGCCAGCAGTTTCGCCGGTGAGATGGGCGAGCAGTACTTC	CASSFAGEMGEQYF
few	TRBJ2-1	TRBV21-1	-	17	TGTGCCAGCAGCATCACTAGGGGAAATAGCTCCTACAATGAGCAGTTCTTC	CASSITRGNSSYNEQFF
-	TRBJ2-4	TRBV4-3	-	15	TGCGCCAGCAGCCAAGGGGGGCCCGCCGGAAACATTCAGTACTTC	CASSQGGPAGNIQYF
-	TRBJ2-7	TRBV5-4	-	15	TGTGCCAGCAGCTTGGGGACAGCCCTCTCCTACGAGCAGTACTTC	CASSLGTALSYEQYF
-	TRBJ2-3	TRBV20-1	TRBD2	17	TGCAGTGCTCCCAAACCGGGACTAGCATTTGGCACAGATACGCAGTATTTT	CSAPKPGLAFGTDTQYF
-	TRBJ2-7	TRBV12-3/TRBV12-4	-	11	TGTGCCAGCAGTCTGAATTACGAGCAGTACTTC	CASSLNYEQYF
-	TRBJ2-6	TRBV7-2	TRBD1	17	TGTGCCAGCAGCTTGAGGGACAGGGCTGGTAGGGCCAACGTCCTGACTTTC	CASSLRDRAGRANVLTF
few	TRBJ1-5	TRBV19	-	16	TGTGCCAGTAGTATAGCCGGACGAAATAGCAATCAGCCCCAGCATTTT	CASSIAGRNSNQPQHF
few	TRBJ2-1	TRBV5-4	-	12	TGTGCCAGCAGCTTGGGAGGGAATGAGCAGTTCTTC	CASSLGGNEQFF
-	TRBJ2-2	TRBV5-4	-	13	TGTGCCAATCGGGAAGCTAACACCGGGGAGCTGTTTTTT	CANREANTGELFF
-	TRBJ2-7	TRBV7-9	TRBD1	15	TGTGCCAGCAGCGAACGCGGGACAGGGGTGGGTGAGCAGTACTTC	CASSERGTGVGEQYF
-	TRBJ2-3	TRBV20-1	-	15	TGCAGTGCTAGAGATCCCAGCCGAAGCACAGATACGCAGTATTTT	CSARDPSRSTDTQYF
-	TRBJ1-2	TRBV5-4	-	12	TGTGCCAGCAGCACGGGGGGGGAAGGCTACACCTTC	CASSTGGEGYTF
-	TRBJ1-1	TRBV19	-	15	TGTGCCAGTAGTATCACGGGGGCCAAAGTTCCTGAAGCTTTCTTT	CASSITGAKVPEAFF
-	TRBJ2-7	TRBV6-2/TRBV6-3	-	15	TGTGCCGCCCGTACGACGGGGGGCCTATCCTACGAGCAGTACTTC	CAARTTGGLSYEQYF
-	TRBJ2-2	TRBV6-1	-	15	TGTGCCAGCAGTGAAGGTTTAGCGGTTACCGGGGAGCTGTTTTTT	CASSEGLAVTGELFF
-	TRBJ2-7	TRBV10-3	-	12	TGTGCCACCAACGGAGACACCTACGAGCAGTACTTC	CATNGDTYEQYF
-	TRBJ2-7	TRBV5-1	TRBD1	14	TGCGCCAGCAGGCCTCCGGGACAGGGCTACGAGCAGTACTTC	CASRPPGQGYEQYF
-	TRBJ2-7	TRBV9	TRBD2	14	TGTGCCAGCAGCTTCGCGACGGGGGGGGCTGAGCAGTACTTC	CASSFATGGAEQYF
few	TRBJ1-2	TRBV20-1	-	13	TGCAGTGCTAGGCCCGGGGGTTTAGGTGGCTACACCTTC	CSARPGGLGGYTF
few	TRBJ2-7	TRBV2	TRBD1	13	TGTGCCACCCGGGACAGGGGGACCTACGAGCAGTACTTC	CATRDRGTYEQYF
-	TRBJ1-3	TRBV7-9	-	14	TGTGCCAGCAGCCCCCAGACAGTTGGAAACACCATATATTTT	CASSPQTVGNTIYF
-	TRBJ1-3	TRBV7-9	TRBD1	18	TGTGCCAGCAGCCCCCTCGAGGGACAGTTCCCCTCTGGAAACACCATATATTTT	CASSPLEGQFPSGNTIYF
-	TRBJ1-1	TRBV11-3	-	15	TGTGCCAGCAGCGTTGGGGGGGGGGCGCGAGGTGAAGCTTTCTTT	CASSVGGGARGEAFF
medium-sized	TRBJ1-1	TRBV20-1	-	14	TGCAGTGCTCTGCAAGGGAGGGGCGGCACTGAAGCTTTCTTT	CSALQGRGGTEAFF
few	TRBJ1-5	TRBV7-7	-	16	TGTGCCAGCAGCTTACAGTTCGGACAGAGCAATCAGCCCCAGCATTTT	CASSLQFGQSNQPQHF
-	TRBJ2-1	TRBV2	-	14	TGTGCCAGCGACCAATGGGAATCCTACAATGAGCAGTTCTTC	CASDQWESYNEQFF
few	TRBJ1-1	TRBV11-2	-	14	TGTGCCAGCAGCTTAAGGGAAGGGAAGACTGAAGCTTTCTTT	CASSLREGKTEAFF
few	TRBJ2-3	TRBV20-1	-	14	TGCAGCGCTACTGGGGCGAGAAGCACAGATACGCAGTATTTT	CSATGARSTDTQYF
-	TRBJ1-2	TRBV18	-	14	TGTGCCAGCTCACCAACCCAGGGGAGCTATGGCTACACCTTC	CASSPTQGSYGYTF
-	TRBJ1-2	TRBV19	-	15	TGTGCCAGTAGTATGGGGGCAGGGGCGATGAGTGGCTACACCTTC	CASSMGAGAMSGYTF
-	TRBJ1-2	TRBV6-2/TRBV6-3	TRBD1	14	TGTGCCAGCAGCCGGGACAGCCTTAACTATGGCTACACCTTC	CASSRDSLNYGYTF
-	TRBJ1-4	TRBV10-3	TRBD1	14	TGTGCCATCAGTGTTTCAGGGGGCGGTGAAAAACTGTTTTTT	CAISVSGGGEKLFF
once	TRBJ1-3	TRBV18	-	13	TGTGCCAGCTCACCAGAAGGGTCGCGGACCATATATTTT	CASSPEGSRTIYF
-	TRBJ1-1	TRBV4-3	TRBD1	15	TGCGCCAGCAGCCAAGGGACAGGGGGTAGTGCTGAAGCTTTCTTT	CASSQGTGGSAEAFF
-	TRBJ2-3	TRBV20-1	TRBD2	15	TGCAGCGCTTGGGGGACTAGCGGAAGCACAGATACGCAGTATTTT	CSAWGTSGSTDTQYF
few	TRBJ1-2	TRBV7-2	-	14	TGTGCCAGCAGCCGTCGGACGGAGAACTATGGCTACACCTTC	CASSRRTENYGYTF
few	TRBJ1-5	TRBV12-3/TRBV12-4	-	15	TGTGCCAGCAGTTCGAGGGGTATTGGAGCTCAGCCCCAGCATTTT	CASSSRGIGAQPQHF
few	TRBJ1-2	TRBV11-3	-	13	TGTGCCAGCAGCTTAGATCCCTCCACAAGCCCGACCTTC	CASSLDPSTSPTF
-	TRBJ2-7	TRBV7-2	-	14	TGTGCCAGCAGGATGTGGGGGAGCTCCTACGAGCAGTACTTC	CASRMWGSSYEQYF